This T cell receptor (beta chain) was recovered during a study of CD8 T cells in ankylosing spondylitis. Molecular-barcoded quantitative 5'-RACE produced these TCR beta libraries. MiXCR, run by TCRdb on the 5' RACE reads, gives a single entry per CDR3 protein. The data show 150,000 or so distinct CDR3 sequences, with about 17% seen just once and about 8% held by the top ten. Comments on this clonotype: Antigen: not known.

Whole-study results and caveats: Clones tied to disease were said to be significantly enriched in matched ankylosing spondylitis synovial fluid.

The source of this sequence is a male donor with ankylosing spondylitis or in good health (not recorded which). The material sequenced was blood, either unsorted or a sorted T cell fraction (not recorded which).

CDR3 region: CAWNPGPVTDTQYF. CDR3 sequence (DNA): TGTGCCTGGAACCCGGGACCTGTCACAGATACGCAGTATTTT. The rearrangement uses TRBV30 and TRBJ2-3, with D perhaps assigned TRBD1 or TRBD2 (5 bases each). V lost 4 bases, J lost 2 bases, and 13 bases lay in between. The length of the CDR3 is 14 residues. Germline loops: CDR1 GTSNPN, CDR2 SVGIG (reference sequence).